This T cell receptor (beta chain) was retrieved from a study of cytomegalovirus exposure and HLA in healthy donors. PCR amplification relied on 60 Vbeta primers (plus 13 Jbeta primers). TCRdb's table, derived via immunoSEQ multiplex PCR, lists solely in-frame clones and lacks some. The sample shows over 75,000 clones, about a tenth of them seen only once. The CDR3 is made up of 17 amino acids. Looked up from germline, CDR1 is SGHTA and CDR2 is FQGNSA. J gave up 5 bases and V 1 base, and 9 bases lay outside the gene matches. This chain uses TRBV7-2 with TRBJ2-3, with 10 bases identical to TRBD2. The sequence derives from a man in his fifties in good health and CMV-seropositive. Sequencing was carried out using PBMCs. The CDR3 DNA reads TGTGCCAGCAGCTTAGTAGGTCTAGCGGGGGTAGGAGATACGCAGTATTTT. This codes for CASSLVGLAGVGDTQYF.